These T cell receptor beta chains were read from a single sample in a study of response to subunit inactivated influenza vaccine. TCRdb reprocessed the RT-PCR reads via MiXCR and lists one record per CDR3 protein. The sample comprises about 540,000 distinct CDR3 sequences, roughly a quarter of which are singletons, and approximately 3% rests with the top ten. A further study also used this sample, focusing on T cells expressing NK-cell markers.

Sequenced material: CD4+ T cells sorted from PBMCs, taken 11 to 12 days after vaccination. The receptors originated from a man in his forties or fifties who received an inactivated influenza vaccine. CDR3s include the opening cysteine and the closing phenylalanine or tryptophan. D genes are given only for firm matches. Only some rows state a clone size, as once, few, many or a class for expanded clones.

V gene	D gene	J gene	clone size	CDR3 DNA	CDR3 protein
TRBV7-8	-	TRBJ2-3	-	TGTGCCAGCAGCTTAGAGTTAGCGATAAGCACAGATACGCAGTATTTT	CASSLELAISTDTQYF
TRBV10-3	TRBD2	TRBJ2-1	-	TGTGCCATCAGTGATCCCGGACTAGCGGGAGTTAATGAGCAGTTCTTC	CAISDPGLAGVNEQFF
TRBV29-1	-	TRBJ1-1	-	TGCAGCGTTGAACAGGCAATGAACACTGAAGCTTTCTTT	CSVEQAMNTEAFF
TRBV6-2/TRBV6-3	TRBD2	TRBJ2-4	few	TGTGCCAGCAGTTCCCCCGGCACTAGCGCGGCCGGTAGAAAAAACATTCAGTACTTC	CASSSPGTSAAGRKNIQYF
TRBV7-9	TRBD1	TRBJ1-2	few	TGTGCCAGCAGCTCCGGTACAGGGGTATTTTATGGCTACACCTTC	CASSSGTGVFYGYTF
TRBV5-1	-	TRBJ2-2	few	TGCGCCAGCAGTCCAGGGTCCACCGGGGAGCTGTTTTTT	CASSPGSTGELFF
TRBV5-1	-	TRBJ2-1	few	TGCGCCAGCAGCTTGGGACCCGTAACCTCCTACAATGAGCAGTTCTTC	CASSLGPVTSYNEQFF
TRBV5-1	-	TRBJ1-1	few	TGCGCCAGCAGCTTGGTTCCGGATACTGAAGCTTTCTTT	CASSLVPDTEAFF
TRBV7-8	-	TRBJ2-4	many	TGTGCCAGCAGCTTTTACCGGGACGCCGAACAGTACTTC	CASSFYRDAEQYF
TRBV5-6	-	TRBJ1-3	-	TGTGCCAGCAGCTTTGGGGGACAACTTTTCTCTGGAAACACCATATATTTT	CASSFGGQLFSGNTIYF
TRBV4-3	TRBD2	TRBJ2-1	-	TGCGCCAGCAGCCAAGTCGGAACGGGGGGGGCATACAATGAGCAGTTCTTC	CASSQVGTGGAYNEQFF
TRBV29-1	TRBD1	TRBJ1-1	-	TGCAGCGTCCGACAGGGCGGTGGCACTGAAGCTTTCTTT	CSVRQGGGTEAFF
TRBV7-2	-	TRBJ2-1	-	TGTGCCAGCAGCTTAGGGGGCGGTTCTACCCCCTACAATGAGCAGTTCTTC	CASSLGGGSTPYNEQFF
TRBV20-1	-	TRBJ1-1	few	TGCAGTGCTAGAAACACGGCGAACACTGAAGCTTTCTTT	CSARNTANTEAFF
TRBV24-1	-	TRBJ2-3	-	TGTGCCACCAGTCACCCCAGGGATGCAGATACGCAGTATTTT	CATSHPRDADTQYF
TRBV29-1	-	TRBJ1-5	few	TGCAGCGTTGGGGACAGCAATCAGCCCCAGCATTTT	CSVGDSNQPQHF
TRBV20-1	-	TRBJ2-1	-	TGCAGTGCTACATCGCTACAGGAAGACTACAATGAGCAGTTCTTC	CSATSLQEDYNEQFF
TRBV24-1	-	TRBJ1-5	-	TGTGCCACCAGTGAGGGGTTAGGCAGCAATCAGCCCCAGCATTTT	CATSEGLGSNQPQHF
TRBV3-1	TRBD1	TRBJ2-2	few	TGTGCCAGCAGCCAAGATGCCGTCGGGACAGGGCCCACCGGGGAGCTGTTTTTT	CASSQDAVGTGPTGELFF
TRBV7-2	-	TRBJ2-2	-	TGTGCCAGCAGCTTAGCGCGACGGGAGCTGTTTTTT	CASSLARRELFF
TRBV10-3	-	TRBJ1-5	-	TGTGCCATCAGTGATCGAGGGGGCAATCAGCCCCAGCATTTT	CAISDRGGNQPQHF
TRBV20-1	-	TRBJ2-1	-	TGCAGTGCTAGTTTGATGGGGGGCAATGAGCAGTTCTTC	CSASLMGGNEQFF
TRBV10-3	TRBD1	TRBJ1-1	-	TGTGCCATCAGCAGGACAGGGGACACTGAAGCTTTCTTT	CAISRTGDTEAFF